Listed here is a single TCR beta chain. This sample is drawn from a study of T cells in Graves' hyperthyroidism and ophthalmopathy. This CDR3 contains 14 residues. V was pared by 6 bases and J by 5 bases, with 17 bases between. Orbital computed tomography and thyroid ultrasound, together with serum TRAb and thyroxine and clinical symptoms, were used for diagnoses. It was RNA transcripts that yielded the amplified TCR beta CDR3 regions. The TCR CDR3 was amplified in a first-round RT-PCR using the HTBI primer set. Each CDR3 protein is one row after TCRdb ran MiXCR on the multiplex PCR reads. This table holds some 510,000 distinct CDR3 sequences, 35% to 55% found once.

The chain couples TRBV12-3 or TRBV12-4 to TRBJ2-7; TRBD1 is a possible D gene (5 bases). Material: peripheral blood or thyroid tissue (not recorded which). This clonotype was sampled from a woman in her late teens or twenties with Graves' hyperthyroidism. CDR3: CASRRSAGKDEQYF. Here the CDR3 DNA reads TGTGCCAGCAGACGATCGGCAGGGAAAGACGAGCAGTACTTC.